The next 32 T cell receptor beta chains were all read from a single sample in a study of OX40 agonist ivuxolimab in advanced cancers. Libraries were prepared by immunoSEQ multiplex PCR; TCRdb keeps only in-frame clonotypes and omits some of them. The sample lists approximately 70,000 clones, approximately 90% occurring once. This specimen was CD4+ or CD8+ T cells sorted from blood, taken in a trial of the OX40 agonist ivuxolimab. The receptors stem from an adult with an advanced solid tumor such as melanoma, head and neck, liver or kidney cancer.

The chain combines TRBV5-1 with TRBJ2-5; either TRBD1 or TRBD2 may fit D (5 bases each). This CDR3 spans 14 amino acids. The germline gives CDR1 SGHRS, CDR2 YFSETQ. Trimming cost V 5 bases and J 5 bases, with 16 bases left between them. The CDR3 spells CASRAGTSAETQYF. CDR3 DNA sequence: TGCGCCAGCAGGGCCGGGACCTCCGCGGAGACCCAGTACTTC.

The chain recombines TRBV6-6 with TRBJ2-3; D may be TRBD1 or TRBD2 (5 bases each). Germline V gene lookup returns CDR1 MNHNY and CDR2 SVGAGI (reference sequence). The CDR3 consists of 14 residues. Trimming pared 3 bases from V and 4 bases from J, leaving 11 bases between. CDR3 nucleotide sequence: TGTGCCAGCAGTTATGACAGAGGGGCAGATACGCAGTATTTT. Amino acids: CASSYDRGADTQYF.

The V call is TRBV20-1, the J call TRBJ1-5; no definite D call. Germline lookup yields CDR1 DFQATT and CDR2 SNEGSKA (reference sequence). V was clipped by 3 bases and J by 12 bases, with 12 bases between them. The CDR3 length is 11 residues. CDR3 in DNA: TGCAGTGCTAGTAGGCAAGGAGTCCAGCATTTT. Amino acids: CSASRQGVQHF.

The J gene is TRBJ1-2, the V gene TRBV7-8, with D possibly TRBD1 on 5 matching bases. Germline values: CDR1 SGHVS, CDR2 FQNEAQ. V lost 5 bases, J lost 7 bases, and 20 bases lay in between. The CDR3 has 15 residues. The CDR3 protein is CASSTHRGWFGGYTF. The CDR3 DNA is TGTGCCAGCAGCACCCATAGGGGATGGTTTGGTGGCTACACCTTC.

Worth noting for this clone: Other nucleotide sequences from this sample produce the same CDR3. The chain is built from TRBV4-1 and TRBJ2-1; the match to TRBD2 covers 8 bases. This CDR3 comprises 15 residues. Germline values: CDR1 MGHRA, CDR2 YSYEKL. V shed 4 bases and J 6 bases; nucleotides not matched to a gene: 8. The CDR3 sequence: CASSRGGAGGNEQFF. DNA for the CDR3: TGCGCCAGCAGCCGGGGGGGGGCGGGGGGCAATGAGCAGTTCTTC.

The V call is TRBV2, the J call TRBJ1-2; no definite D call. The CDR3 consists of 13 residues. CDR1 and CDR2 from the germline V gene are SNHLY and FYNNEI. Trimming removed 2 bases from V and 1 base from J, with 5 bases in between. The CDR3: CASSEPVNYGYTF. CDR3 sequence (DNA): TGTGCCAGCAGTGAACCGGTTAACTATGGCTACACCTTC.

The V gene is TRBV6-4, the J gene TRBJ1-5; possible D gene TRBD1, 6 bases. CDR1 is MRHNA and CDR2 is SNTAGT in the germline V gene. The ends were cut back, 6 bases at V and 4 bases at J, with 10 bases in the middle. CDR3 length: 13 residues. The CDR3 nucleotides are TGTGCCAGCAGCTCGGACAGTAATCAGCCCCAGCATTTT. This gives the protein CASSSDSNQPQHF.

This clone was recorded once. The V call is TRBV18, the J call TRBJ2-7, with D possibly being TRBD2 (5 bases). The V end lost 2 bases, the J end lost 5 bases, and 10 bases lay between the germline ends. The CDR3 has 13 amino acids. Germline-derived CDR1 and CDR2 are KGHSH and LQKENI. DNA for the CDR3: TGTGCCAGCTCACCAAGTATCGGGGACGAGCAGTACTTC. It specifies CASSPSIGDEQYF.

This chain joins TRBV7-9 and TRBJ1-1; maybe TRBD1 (6 bases). Trimming took off 4 bases at V and 1 base at J, with 16 bases between the two ends. Germline CDR1 reads SEHNR; CDR2 reads FQNEAQ (reference sequence). The length of the CDR3 is 16 residues. CDR3 sequence reads: CASSYDSLGANTEAFF. CDR3 DNA sequence: TGTGCCAGCAGCTATGACAGTTTGGGGGCGAACACTGAAGCTTTCTTT.

This chain uses TRBV19 with TRBJ1-1; no clear D. The CDR3 is 11 amino acids. The V end lost 3 bases, the J end lost 7 bases, and 6 bases lay between the germline ends. In germline, CDR1 is LNHDA, CDR2 SQIVND (reference sequence). The CDR3 is CASSILSEAFF. The CDR3 DNA reads TGTGCCAGTAGTATCCTGAGTGAAGCTTTCTTT.

This clone was counted a few times. The rearrangement joins TRBV5-1 to TRBJ1-4; 11 nucleotides line up with TRBD1. CDR1 and CDR2 (germline): SGHRS, YFSETQ. The CDR3 length is 14 residues. J gave up 7 bases and V 4 bases, and 3 bases lay outside the gene matches. The CDR3 is CASSPGTGGEKLFF. The CDR3 DNA reads as TGCGCCAGCAGCCCCGGGACAGGGGGTGAAAAACTGTTTTTT.

The CDR3 DNA is TGTGCCAGCAGCTTAATTAGGACTAGCGGGTCAGAGGCCGGGGAGCTGTTTTTT. Translating gives CASSLIRTSGSEAGELFF. The chain employs TRBV11-3 and TRBJ2-2; TRBD2 matches 11 bases. CDR1 and CDR2 from the germline V gene are SGHNT and YENEEA. The CDR3 contains 18 residues. Trimming at V came to 2 bases and at J to 6 bases, leaving 11 bases not matched to a gene.

The J gene is TRBJ2-7, the V gene TRBV28, with D perhaps assigned TRBD1 or TRBD2 (5 bases each). V lost 4 bases and J lost 0, with 7 bases in between. The CDR3 contains 13 residues. Germline lookup yields CDR1 MDHEN and CDR2 SYDVKM. In DNA, the CDR3 is TGTGCCAGCAGTTGGGGGTCCTCCTACGAGCAGTACTTC. This translates into CASSWGSSYEQYF. Full variable domain (outside the CDR3, taken from reference TRBV28 and TRBJ2-7): DVKVTQSSRYLVKRTGEKVFLECVQDMDHENMFWYRQDPGLGLRLIYFSYDVKMKEKGDIPEGYSVSREKKERFSLILESASTNQTSMYLCASSWGSSYEQYFGPGTRLTVT.

The chain combines TRBV6-5 with TRBJ1-2; 7 bases map to TRBD1. The CDR3 extends over 13 amino acids. V was clipped by 8 bases and J by 8 bases; unmatched bases: 11. Germline lookup yields CDR1 MNHEY and CDR2 SVGAGI. In nucleotides, the CDR3 is TGTGCCAGCGGAGGAAGGGGGCGAGGGGGCTACACCTTC. Its protein product is CASGGRGRGGYTF.

Comments on this clone: A read error may produce the germline difference seen at one junction end. In DNA, the CDR3 is TGTGCCAGTAGTACGAACTTCTATGGCCACACCTTC. Its translation: CASSTNFYGHTF. The chain recombines TRBV19 with TRBJ1-2; D is undetermined. The CDR3 extends over 12 amino acids. Germline CDR1 reads LNHDA; CDR2 reads SQIVND (reference sequence).

The CDR3 protein is CAIRASTDTQYF. The CDR3 nucleotides are TGTGCCATCAGGGCTAGCACAGATACGCAGTATTTT. V is TRBV10-3 and J is TRBJ2-3; D unresolved. Germline V lookup: CDR1 ENHRY, CDR2 SYGVKD. The CDR3 spans 12 residues. V lost 6 bases and J 0 bases, leaving 4 bases between the germline ends.

The rearrangement joins TRBV28 to TRBJ2-7; a weak D match, TRBD1 (6 bases). Trimming stripped 6 bases from V and 5 bases from J, with 17 bases between. The CDR3 totals 14 residues. Germline V lookup: CDR1 MDHEN, CDR2 SYDVKM. CDR3: CASRPQGRGNEQYF. Written as DNA, the CDR3 is TGTGCCAGCAGGCCCCAGGGAAGGGGGAACGAGCAGTACTTC.

The rearrangement links TRBV9 to TRBJ2-2; no clear D. The CDR3 covers 14 residues. V was trimmed by 0 bases and J by 0 bases, leaving 3 bases between them. Germline CDR1 is SGDLS and CDR2 is YYNGEE. The CDR3 reads CASSVGPNTGELFF. Here the CDR3 DNA reads TGTGCCAGCAGCGTAGGTCCGAACACCGGGGAGCTGTTTTTT.

V and J are TRBV18 and TRBJ1-5, with 7 bases that match TRBD1. Germline CDR1 reads KGHSH; CDR2 reads LQKENI. The length of the CDR3 is 16 residues. After removal of 1 base from V and 3 bases from J, the junction contained 6 bases not matched to a gene. The CDR3 nucleotides are TGTGCCAGCTCACCACTGGCAGGGGGTGCCAATCAGCCCCAGCATTTT. Translated: CASSPLAGGANQPQHF.

The V gene is TRBV2, the J gene TRBJ2-2, with TRBD2 as a possible D gene (6 bases). Trimming took 8 bases from V and 4 from J, leaving 17 bases between them. CDR3 length: 15 residues. In germline, CDR1 is SNHLY, CDR2 FYNNEI. The DNA for the CDR3 is TGTGCCAGCCAGATGTCTTGGGGAGGCACCGGGGAGCTGTTTTTT. This translates into CASQMSWGGTGELFF.

CDR3 amino acids: CASREQGYEQYF. CDR3 in DNA: TGTGCCAGTAGGGAACAGGGCTACGAGCAGTACTTC. The chain uses TRBV19 and TRBJ2-7; a weak D match, TRBD1 (6 bases). Trimming left V 6 bases short and J 3 bases short, with 9 bases between. The CDR3 covers 12 residues. Per germline, CDR1 LNHDA and CDR2 SQIVND (reference sequence).

The V and J genes are TRBV5-4 and TRBJ1-2, with 10 positions matching TRBD1. Germline CDR1 is SGHNT and CDR2 is YYREEE (reference sequence). The CDR3 is made up of 16 amino acids. V was clipped by 4 bases and J by 3 bases; unmatched bases: 9. CDR3: CASSQPGQGGDYGYTF. The CDR3 nucleotides are TGTGCCAGCAGCCAACCAGGACAGGGGGGTGACTATGGCTACACCTTC.

The chain carries TRBV2 and TRBJ2-2; 7 bases are a match to TRBD1. Germline V gene data show CDR1 as SNHLY and CDR2 as FYNNEI. The CDR3 consists of 17 residues. Trimming at V came to 4 bases and at J to 2 bases, leaving 10 bases not matched to a gene. This chain's CDR3 is CASSVKPGQLNTGELFF. CDR3 DNA: TGTGCCAGCAGTGTCAAACCGGGACAGCTAAACACCGGGGAGCTGTTTTTT.

V gene TRBV19 combines with J gene TRBJ2-7; possibly TRBD2 for D (5 bases). V dropped 0 bases and J dropped 8 bases, with 20 bases sitting between them. The CDR3 runs 16 residues. Germline loops: CDR1 LNHDA, CDR2 SQIVND (reference sequence). The CDR3 DNA reads as TGTGCCAGTAGTATAGATTTCAACTTACTAGGCCATCAGCAGTACTTC. This codes for CASSIDFNLLGHQQYF.

The chain couples TRBV5-1 to TRBJ2-1, with 7 nucleotides matching TRBD1. The CDR3 consists of 16 residues. V lost 4 bases, J lost 7 bases, and 14 bases stayed unmatched. From germline, CDR1 is SGHRS and CDR2 YFSETQ. CDR3 sequence reads: CASSRAETGTWNEQFF. The CDR3 DNA reads TGCGCCAGCAGCCGGGCCGAGACAGGGACGTGGAATGAGCAGTTCTTC.

This clone was recorded once. The V gene is TRBV6-6, the J gene TRBJ1-6; TRBD1 is a possible D gene (5 bases). From germline, CDR1 is MNHNY and CDR2 SVGAGI (reference sequence). V lost 0 bases, J lost 9 bases, and 9 bases lay in between. The CDR3 sequence is 14 residues long. The DNA for the CDR3 is TGTGCCAGCAGTTACTCAGGGACGGGTTCACCCCTCCACTTT. Translation gives CASSYSGTGSPLHF.

The chain uses TRBV28 and TRBJ1-2, with 8 bases matching TRBD1. From germline, CDR1 is MDHEN and CDR2 SYDVKM. V shed 5 bases and J 8 bases; nucleotides not matched to a gene: 7. This CDR3 region has 13 residues. CDR3 DNA sequence: TGTGCCAGCAGTGCCGACAGGGGAGTAGGCTACACCTTC. Protein product: CASSADRGVGYTF.

This chain links TRBV7-2 with TRBJ1-1; D may be TRBD1 (5 bases). The germline V gene encodes CDR1 SGHTA and CDR2 FQGNSA. The CDR3 has 14 amino acids. The V and J ends lost 5 bases and 3 bases respectively, with 13 bases between them. CDR3 in amino acids: CASSPSQGYTEAFF. As DNA, the CDR3 is TGTGCCAGCAGCCCCTCCCAGGGATACACTGAAGCTTTCTTT. Full variable domain (outside the CDR3, taken from reference TRBV7-2 and TRBJ1-1): GAGVSQSPSNKVTEKGKDVELRCDPISGHTALYWYRQSLGQGLEFLIYFQGNSAPDKSGLPSDRFSAERTGGSVSTLTIQRTQQEDSAVYLCASSPSQGYTEAFFGQGTRLTVV.

The chain recombines TRBV11-3 with TRBJ2-7, with 11 bases lining up with TRBD2. Germline V gene lookup returns CDR1 SGHNT and CDR2 YENEEA. The trim removed 5 bases at V and 5 bases at J, leaving 8 bases unmatched. The CDR3 consists of 15 residues. This CDR3 reads CASSLLAGASHEQYF. The CDR3 DNA follows: TGTGCCAGCAGCCTACTAGCGGGAGCGAGCCACGAGCAGTACTTC. The whole variable domain, filled in from reference TRBV11-3 and TRBJ2-7, reads EAGVVQSPRYKIIEKKQPVAFWCNPISGHNTLYWYLQNLGQGPELLIRYENEEAVDDSQLPKDRFSAERLKGVDSTLKIQPAELGDSAVYLCASSLLAGASHEQYFGPGTRLTVT.

The V call is TRBV9, the J call TRBJ2-3; D might be TRBD2 (7 bases). Trimming removed 4 bases at V and 3 bases at J, with 18 bases between. This CDR3 is built from 16 residues. Germline V gene data show CDR1 as SGDLS and CDR2 as YYNGEE. CDR3 DNA: TGTGCCAGCAGCCCATTGTACCGGGGGGCTACAGATACGCAGTATTTT. Translated: CASSPLYRGATDTQYF.

This chain uses TRBV4-1 with TRBJ1-1, with TRBD1 matching over 10 bases. The junction had 6 bases not matched to a gene; V was cut back by 4 bases and J by 7 bases. This CDR3 contains 14 residues. Germline CDR1 and CDR2: MGHRA and YSYEKL. CDR3 DNA: TGCGCCAGCAGCCTAAGACAGGGGGCAGGTGAAGCTTTCTTT. Translated: CASSLRQGAGEAFF.

V gene TRBV19 combines with J gene TRBJ2-2; 10 nucleotides agree with TRBD1. This CDR3 has 16 residues. CDR1 and CDR2 (germline): LNHDA, SQIVND (reference sequence). The V segment lost 6 bases and the J segment 6 bases; nucleotides outside the gene matches: 10. This CDR3 reads CASSRPTGGDPGELFF. The CDR3 DNA follows: TGTGCCAGTAGCCGGCCGACAGGGGGCGATCCCGGGGAGCTGTTTTTT. The full variable domain, rest sourced from reference TRBV19 and TRBJ2-2, is DGGITQSPKYLFRKEGQNVTLSCEQNLNHDAMYWYRQDPGQGLRLIYYSQIVNDFQKGDIAEGYSVSREKKESFPLTVTSAQKNPTAFYLCASSRPTGGDPGELFFGEGSRLTVL.